The sequence of this T cell receptor beta chain was determined in a study of T cells in Graves' hyperthyroidism and ophthalmopathy. Using RNA transcripts as the source, TCR beta CDR3 regions were amplified. TCR CDR3 underwent first-round RT-PCR with the HTBI primer set. MiXCR, run by TCRdb on the multiplex PCR reads, gives a single entry per CDR3 protein. The data contain fewer than 550,000 distinct CDR3 sequences, less than 20% of them singletons. The CDR3 sequence is 14 residues long. J lost 7 bases, V lost 2 bases, and 3 bases had no gene match. The V gene's germline CDR1 is SGHKS and CDR2 YYEKEE (reference sequence).

The V and J genes are TRBV5-5 and TRBJ1-6, with 7 bases fitting TRBD1. The sequenced sample consisted of blood. This receptor was obtained from a woman aged 18-29 years with Graves' hyperthyroidism. The CDR3 loop is CASSFGTANSPLHF. The CDR3 region has the DNA TGTGCCAGCAGCTTTGGGACAGCGAATTCACCCCTCCACTTT.